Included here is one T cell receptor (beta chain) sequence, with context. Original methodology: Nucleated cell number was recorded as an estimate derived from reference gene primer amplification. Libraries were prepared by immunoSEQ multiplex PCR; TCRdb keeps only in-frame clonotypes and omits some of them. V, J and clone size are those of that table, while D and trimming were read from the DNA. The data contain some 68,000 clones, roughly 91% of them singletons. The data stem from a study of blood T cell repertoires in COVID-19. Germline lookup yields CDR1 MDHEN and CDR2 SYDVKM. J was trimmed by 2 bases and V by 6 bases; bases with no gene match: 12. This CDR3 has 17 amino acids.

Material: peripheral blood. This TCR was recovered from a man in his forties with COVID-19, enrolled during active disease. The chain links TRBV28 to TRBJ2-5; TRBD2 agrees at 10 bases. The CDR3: CASSLAGLAGAQETQYF. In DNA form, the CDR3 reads TGTGCCAGCAGCCTCGCGGGGCTAGCGGGGGCACAAGAGACCCAGTACTTC.